The 3 T cell receptor beta chains in this list originate from one sample, sequenced in a study of T cells in localized non-small cell lung cancer. Clones were read by immunoSEQ multiplex PCR, and TCRdb kept only the in-frame ones, dropping some. The sample comprises around 8,000 clones, roughly 94% of which are singletons, and about 5% rests with the top ten. Sequenced here: peripheral blood mononuclear cells, sampled before any cancer treatment. These receptors all stem from a male donor at least 60 years old with stage II lung adenocarcinoma.

The CDR3 coding sequence is TGTGCCAGCAGTGCCCCCACCGGACAGAAAGAGACCCAGTACTTC. It translates to CASSAPTGQKETQYF. The chain couples TRBV6-1 to TRBJ2-5; tentative D call: TRBD1 (6 bases). CDR3 size: 15 residues. Germline CDR1 is MNHNS and CDR2 is SASEGT. Trimming pared 4 bases from V and 3 bases from J, leaving 15 bases between.

Here the CDR3 reads CASSLSGYEQYF. CDR3 in DNA: TGTGCCAGCAGCTTGTCGGGTTACGAGCAGTACTTC. V usage is TRBV5-6 and J usage is TRBJ2-7; D unclear. This CDR3 has 12 amino acids. Germline assignment: CDR1 SGHDT and CDR2 YYEEEE. Trimming pared 1 base from V and 4 bases from J, leaving 6 bases between.

The chain has TRBV11-2 and TRBJ1-2; 8 bases align to TRBD1. The ends lost 5 bases at V and 4 bases at J; junction bases unmatched: 9. Germline lookup yields CDR1 SGHAT and CDR2 FQNNGV. The CDR3 sequence is 15 residues long. CDR3 bases: TGTGCCAGCAGCATCCATCTGGACAGGGCCTATGGCTACACCTTC. This encodes CASSIHLDRAYGYTF.